A single sample gave rise to the 22 T cell receptor beta chains below, sequenced in a study of control samples from healthy donors and cancer patients. Profiled with immunoSEQ multiplex PCR; TCRdb holds only in-frame clones, not every one. Of 50,000 or so clones listed, approximately 86% are singletons. Sequenced material: PBMCs. These receptors were collected from a woman in her 50s with lung cancer.

This chain joins TRBV19 and TRBJ1-5; 9 bases line up with TRBD1. Unmatched junction bases numbered 11, after V lost 4 bases and J lost 7 bases. CDR3 length equals 16 residues. Germline assignment: CDR1 LNHDA and CDR2 SQIVND (reference sequence). CDR3 loop: CASSNRSGTGIQPQHF. The CDR3 coding sequence is TGTGCCAGTAGTAATCGCTCCGGGACAGGGATCCAGCCCCAGCATTTT.

V is TRBV19 and J is TRBJ1-1; D unclear. The length of the CDR3 is 15 residues. Trimming took off 5 bases at V and 1 base at J, with 14 bases between the two ends. CDR1 and CDR2 (germline): LNHDA, SQIVND (reference sequence). CDR3 amino acids: CASSFGKRTNTEAFF. The CDR3 nucleotides are TGTGCCAGTAGTTTCGGTAAAAGGACGAACACTGAAGCTTTCTTT. Full variable domain (outside the CDR3, taken from reference TRBV19 and TRBJ1-1): DGGITQSPKYLFRKEGQNVTLSCEQNLNHDAMYWYRQDPGQGLRLIYYSQIVNDFQKGDIAEGYSVSREKKESFPLTVTSAQKNPTAFYLCASSFGKRTNTEAFFGQGTRLTVV.

V is TRBV7-2 and J is TRBJ2-1, with 7 positions matching TRBD1. Germline lookup yields CDR1 SGHTA and CDR2 FQGNSA. The CDR3 loop spans 14 amino acids. V trimming: 5 bases; J trimming: 4 bases; junction bases outside the gene matches: 5. The CDR3 DNA follows: TGTGCCAGCAGCCAGACAGGGTTTTACAATGAGCAGTTCTTC. This codes for CASSQTGFYNEQFF.

J is TRBJ2-1 and V is TRBV19; 14 nucleotides line up with TRBD2. The CDR3 runs 17 residues. Germline-derived CDR1 and CDR2 are LNHDA and SQIVND (reference sequence). The V and J ends lost 4 bases and 7 bases, in that order; junction bases with no gene match: 9. The CDR3 sequence: CASSTQGGLAGVNEQFF. CDR3 nucleotide sequence: TGTGCCAGTAGTACCCAAGGGGGACTAGCGGGGGTTAATGAGCAGTTCTTC.

J is TRBJ2-2 and V is TRBV24-1; D is ambiguous. CDR3 length: 12 residues. Germline values: CDR1 KGHDR, CDR2 SFDVKD. Trimming left V 5 bases short and J 7 bases short, with 7 bases between. This CDR3 reads CATSGTFGELFF. The CDR3, as DNA: TGTGCCACCAGTGGCACCTTCGGGGAGCTGTTTTTT.

The chain is built from TRBV4-1 and TRBJ1-1; D not resolved. The V gene lost 1 base and the J gene lost 1 base, with 7 bases spanning the gap. Germline CDR1 reads MGHRA; CDR2 reads YSYEKL. CDR3 size: 14 residues. CDR3 amino acids: CASSQAYGNTEAFF. The CDR3, as DNA: TGCGCCAGCAGCCAAGCGTACGGGAACACTGAAGCTTTCTTT.

The V call is TRBV2, the J call TRBJ2-7, with TRBD2 matching 7 bases. Germline V gives CDR1 SNHLY, CDR2 FYNNEI. There are 13 residues in the CDR3. The V gene end was trimmed by 4 bases and the J gene end by 1 base; junction bases not matched to a gene: 1. CDR3 bases: TGTGCCAGCAGTGGACTAGCATCCTACGAGCAGTACTTC. Its translation is CASSGLASYEQYF.

The CDR3 DNA sequence: TGTGCCAGCTCTCACAGCAAACTCCCGGACACTGAAGCTTTCTTT. It translates to CASSHSKLPDTEAFF. The V and J genes are TRBV18 and TRBJ1-1; D unclear. V was trimmed by 6 bases and J by 3 bases, leaving 17 bases between them. From germline, CDR1 is KGHSH and CDR2 LQKENI. This CDR3 spans 15 amino acids.

The chain couples TRBV5-4 to TRBJ1-1, with D unclear. CDR1 is SGHNT, CDR2 YYREEE, per germline (reference sequence). V dropped 2 bases and J dropped 2 bases, with 10 bases sitting between them. The CDR3 extends over 14 amino acids. The chain's CDR3 is CASSFQRSNTEAFF. The CDR3 nucleotides read TGTGCCAGCAGCTTCCAGAGGAGTAACACTGAAGCTTTCTTT.

The CDR3 nucleotides read TGTGCCAGCTCACCTTCCGGGACAGGGAATGAAAAACTGTTTTTT. Protein product: CASSPSGTGNEKLFF. This chain uses TRBV18 with TRBJ1-4; 9 bases align to TRBD1. CDR1 and CDR2 (germline): KGHSH, LQKENI. The CDR3 covers 15 residues. Unmatched junction bases numbered 4, after V lost 3 bases and J lost 5 bases.

CDR3 coding DNA: TGTGCCAGCAGTTATACGGGACCCTCTGGAAACACCATATATTTT. It translates to CASSYTGPSGNTIYF. The V call is TRBV27, the J call TRBJ1-3, with D possibly matching TRBD1 (5 bases). Germline V lookup: CDR1 MNHEY, CDR2 SMNVEV (reference sequence). The CDR3 is made up of 15 amino acids. V gave up 4 bases and J gave up 0 bases, with 10 bases separating them.

V usage is TRBV7-2 and J usage is TRBJ1-2; D is unresolved. Germline V lookup: CDR1 SGHTA, CDR2 FQGNSA. The CDR3 is 13 amino acids. Trimming left V 1 base short and J 7 bases short, with 10 bases between. The CDR3 loop is CASSLDAGSGYTF. CDR3 coding DNA: TGTGCCAGCAGCTTAGATGCCGGGAGTGGCTACACCTTC. Together with reference TRBV7-2 and TRBJ1-2, the CDR3 gives the full variable domain: GAGVSQSPSNKVTEKGKDVELRCDPISGHTALYWYRQSLGQGLEFLIYFQGNSAPDKSGLPSDRFSAERTGGSVSTLTIQRTQQEDSAVYLCASSLDAGSGYTFGSGTRLTVV.

This clone was seen only once. The chain has TRBV3-1 (or the pseudogene TRBV3-2) and TRBJ1-6; D is uncertain. V was shortened by 4 bases and J by 8 bases, with 18 bases between the two germline ends. Germline CDR1 LGHDT, CDR2 YNNKEL (reference sequence). The CDR3 consists of 16 residues. CDR3 region: CASSLHPGPRDSPLHF. DNA of the CDR3: TGTGCCAGCAGCCTTCACCCCGGGCCAAGGGATTCACCCCTCCACTTT.

The chain is built from TRBV7-9 and TRBJ1-1; D not certain. V was cut by 3 bases and J by 2 bases, with 7 bases left in between. The CDR3 length is 13 residues. Germline assignment: CDR1 SEHNR and CDR2 FQNEAQ (reference sequence). The CDR3 DNA sequence: TGTGCCAGCAGCTTTACAGCCAACACTGAAGCTTTCTTT. It specifies CASSFTANTEAFF. The full variable domain, rest sourced from reference TRBV7-9 and TRBJ1-1, is DTGVSQNPRHKITKRGQNVTFRCDPISEHNRLYWYRQTLGQGPEFLTYFQNEAQLEKSRLLSDRFSAERPKGSFSTLEIQRTEQGDSAMYLCASSFTANTEAFFGQGTRLTVV.

The chain links TRBV4-3 to TRBJ1-1; D is unresolved. Trimming left V 0 bases short and J 0 bases short, with 11 bases between. The length of the CDR3 is 16 residues. In germline, CDR1 is LGHNA, CDR2 YSLEER. The DNA for the CDR3 is TGCGCCAGCAGCCAAGATCGGGTGCGGATGAACACTGAAGCTTTCTTT. It codes for CASSQDRVRMNTEAFF.

The chain recombines TRBV24-1 with TRBJ1-2; 9 bases align to TRBD1. The V gene end was trimmed by 3 bases and the J gene end by 7 bases; junction bases not matched to a gene: 5. Germline assignment: CDR1 KGHDR and CDR2 SFDVKD. The CDR3 spans 14 residues. CDR3 amino acids: CATSDEQGALGYTF. In DNA form, the CDR3 reads TGTGCCACCAGTGATGAACAGGGGGCGCTTGGCTACACCTTC.

This rearrangement joins TRBV15 to TRBJ2-1; D gene ambiguous. Germline values: CDR1 LNHNV, CDR2 YYDKDF (reference sequence). The CDR3 has 13 amino acids. The V end was cut by 8 bases, the J end by 3 bases, with 11 bases between. The CDR3 DNA is TGTGCCACCGGACCGATCCACTACAATGAGCAGTTCTTC. Translation: CATGPIHYNEQFF.

This clone was recorded once. The chain recombines TRBV7-2 with TRBJ1-3, with a weak D call TRBD1 (6 bases). Trimming left V 5 bases short and J 4 bases short, with 15 bases between. The CDR3 runs to 15 residues. Per the germline V gene, CDR1 is SGHTA and CDR2 is FQGNSA. The CDR3 here is CASSLRGGPGNTIYF. The CDR3 nucleotides read TGTGCCAGCAGCCTGAGGGGGGGCCCCGGAAACACCATATATTTT.

The chain joins TRBV4-2 to TRBJ1-6; TRBD1 might be the D (5 bases). The V and J ends lost 2 bases and 7 bases respectively, with 21 bases between them. The CDR3 is 18 residues long. Germline V gene lookup returns CDR1 LGHNA and CDR2 YNFKEQ. CDR3 nucleotide sequence: TGTGCCAGCAGCCAATCCCCCCCTTTTCAGGGACTCAATTCACCCCTCCACTTT. It specifies CASSQSPPFQGLNSPLHF.

This chain joins TRBV6-5 and TRBJ2-5; D not certain. The CDR3 runs to 12 residues. Between the trimmed V and J ends, which lost 8 bases and 3 bases, there was a span of 10 bases. Germline V CDR1 and CDR2: MNHEY, SVGAGI. CDR3 protein: CASGRNKETQYF. DNA of the CDR3: TGTGCCAGCGGGCGGAATAAAGAGACCCAGTACTTC.

The table lists this clone with a count of one. The V gene is TRBV19, the J gene TRBJ1-2; D uncertain. This CDR3 comprises 14 residues. Germline V gene lookup returns CDR1 LNHDA and CDR2 SQIVND (reference sequence). The V gene lost 0 bases and the J gene lost 8 bases, with 13 bases spanning the gap. CDR3 residues: CASSIDSALEGYTF. CDR3 nucleotide sequence: TGTGCCAGTAGTATAGACAGCGCTTTGGAGGGCTACACCTTC.

The chain employs TRBV4-1 and TRBJ1-5, with D possibly being TRBD1 (6 bases). Trimming shortened V by 0 bases and J by 6 bases, and 15 bases separated the two germline ends. Per germline, CDR1 MGHRA and CDR2 YSYEKL. The CDR3 contains 16 residues. The CDR3 DNA is TGCGCCAGCAGCCAAGAAGAAATAGAGGGGGTTCAGCCCCAGCATTTT. Residues: CASSQEEIEGVQPQHF.